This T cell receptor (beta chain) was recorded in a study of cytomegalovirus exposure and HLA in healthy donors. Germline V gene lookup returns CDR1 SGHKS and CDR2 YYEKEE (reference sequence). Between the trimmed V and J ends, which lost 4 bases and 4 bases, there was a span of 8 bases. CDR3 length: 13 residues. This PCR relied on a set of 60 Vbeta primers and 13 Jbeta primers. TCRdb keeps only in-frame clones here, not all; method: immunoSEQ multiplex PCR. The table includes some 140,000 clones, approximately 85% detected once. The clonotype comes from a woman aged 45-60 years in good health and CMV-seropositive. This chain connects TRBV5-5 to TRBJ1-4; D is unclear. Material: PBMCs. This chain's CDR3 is CASSGRSNEKLFF. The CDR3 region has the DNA TGTGCCAGCAGCGGCCGGAGTAATGAAAAACTGTTTTTT.